This T cell receptor beta chain stems from a study of blood T cell repertoires in COVID-19. Overall study context: The cDNA or gDNA used as material had been derived from T cells, B-cell-depleted T cells, or PBMCs.

Profiled with immunoSEQ multiplex PCR; TCRdb holds only in-frame clones, not every one. This table holds around 250,000 clones, over 80% found once. This CDR3 is 13 amino acids long. The V end was cut by 3 bases, the J end by 8 bases, with 11 bases between. Germline V gives CDR1 MNHEY, CDR2 SVGAGI. This sequence joins TRBV6-5 and TRBJ1-5; D is unresolved. The origin of this receptor is a man aged 55 to 70 who had recovered from COVID-19. Sequencing was carried out using peripheral blood. Written as DNA, the CDR3 is TGTGCCAGCAGTTATGGGAGGAGTGAGCCCCAGCATTTT. It yields the protein CASSYGRSEPQHF.